These 8 T cell receptor beta chains were sequenced from one sample in a study of blood T cell repertoires in COVID-19. The method was immunoSEQ multiplex PCR; TCRdb's version includes in-frame clones alone and lacks a portion of them. The data hold some 200,000 clones, with 87% observed a single time. Sequencing input: PBMCs or T cells enriched from blood (not recorded which). Source of these receptors: a man aged 18 to 29 with acute COVID-19.

V usage is TRBV2 and J usage is TRBJ1-1; 7 nucleotides agree with TRBD1. The CDR3 has 14 residues. Germline V gives CDR1 SNHLY, CDR2 FYNNEI. V dropped 4 bases and J dropped 1; count of bases not matched to a gene: 3. The CDR3 DNA reads as TGTGCCAGCAGTGTAGGACAGGCGAACACTGAAGCTTTCTTT. This gives the protein CASSVGQANTEAFF.

The chain is built from TRBV6-5 and TRBJ2-4; TRBD2 aligns across 9 bases. In germline, CDR1 is MNHEY, CDR2 SVGAGI. The V and J ends lost 6 bases and 1 base, in that order; junction bases with no gene match: 4. The CDR3 is 15 residues long. CDR3 in DNA: TGTGCCAGCAGGATGGCGGGAGGGGCCAAAAACATTCAGTACTTC. Residues: CASRMAGGAKNIQYF.

The chain recombines TRBV3-1 (or the pseudogene TRBV3-2) with TRBJ2-3; D perhaps matches TRBD2 (5 bases). CDR3 size: 15 residues. Germline V gives CDR1 LGHDT, CDR2 YNNKEL (reference sequence). Trimming pared 1 base from V and 5 bases from J, leaving 13 bases between. The CDR3 coding sequence is TGTGCCAGCAGCCAAGGATCGCTCCGGGAAGATACGCAGTATTTT. Translating gives CASSQGSLREDTQYF.

The CDR3 reads CASSRQYNEQFF. The DNA of the CDR3 is TGTGCCAGCAGTCGACAGTACAATGAGCAGTTCTTC. This rearrangement joins TRBV12-3 or TRBV12-4 to TRBJ2-1, with a possible D match to TRBD1 (5 bases). V gave up 5 bases and J gave up 4 bases, with 6 bases separating them. This CDR3 comprises 12 residues.

This clone is medium-sized in the sample. The chain couples TRBV6-1 to TRBJ2-1; possible D gene TRBD2, 6 bases. This CDR3 has 16 amino acids. Trimming took off 3 bases at V and 0 bases at J, with 12 bases between the two ends. Germline CDR1 and CDR2: MNHNS and SASEGT. The CDR3 spells CASSDSGGGSYNEQFF. CDR3 DNA: TGTGCCAGCAGTGATAGCGGAGGAGGCTCCTACAATGAGCAGTTCTTC.

V usage is TRBV19 and J usage is TRBJ2-4, with 9 bases that match TRBD1. CDR1 is LNHDA, CDR2 SQIVND, per germline (reference sequence). CDR3 length: 15 amino acids. The junction had 9 bases not matched to a gene; V was cut back by 6 bases and J by 6 bases. CDR3 protein: CASSLGQGRLNIQYF. In DNA form, the CDR3 reads TGTGCCAGTAGCCTGGGACAGGGCAGATTAAACATTCAGTACTTC.

The chain has TRBV5-5 and TRBJ1-3; 8 bases align to TRBD1. The CDR3 contains 13 residues. Trimming at V came to 0 bases and at J to 10 bases, leaving 3 bases not matched to a gene. Germline lookup yields CDR1 SGHKS and CDR2 YYEKEE (reference sequence). Written as DNA, the CDR3 is TGTGCCAGCAGCTTGGACAGGGGGAAAACCATATATTTT. Amino acids: CASSLDRGKTIYF.

V is TRBV28 and J is TRBJ2-7; the D gene is possibly TRBD2 (6 bases). The length of the CDR3 is 14 residues. Germline V lookup: CDR1 MDHEN, CDR2 SYDVKM. Trimming took off 2 bases at V and 2 bases at J, with 10 bases between the two ends. The CDR3 coding sequence is TGTGCCAGCAGTTTAGGAGGGGTCGCCTACGAGCAGTACTTC. Translation gives CASSLGGVAYEQYF.